Presented here are 29 T cell receptor beta chains from one specimen sequenced in a study of T cell responses to AZD1222 COVID-19 vaccine. Clones were read by immunoSEQ multiplex PCR, and TCRdb kept only the in-frame ones, dropping some. The sample consists of roughly 150,000 clones, just over 90% of them appearing once. The input for sequencing was peripheral blood, taken 28 days after the second AZD1222 dose. Receptors were obtained from an adult who received the AZD1222 COVID-19 vaccine.

This rearrangement joins TRBV7-2 to TRBJ2-5; D gene uncertain. Trimming removed 3 bases from V and 1 base from J, with 9 bases in between. Germline CDR1 is SGHTA and CDR2 is FQGNSA. This CDR3 has 14 residues. The CDR3 region is CASSFRPTQETQYF. For the CDR3, the DNA is TGTGCCAGCAGCTTCCGACCGACCCAAGAGACCCAGTACTTC.

The chain links TRBV6-5 to TRBJ2-7; perhaps TRBD2 as D (6 bases). Germline V gives CDR1 MNHEY, CDR2 SVGAGI. V was cut by 8 bases and J by 4 bases, with 21 bases left in between. The CDR3 runs to 15 residues. CDR3 coding DNA: TGTGCCAGCTTTAGCCCCGGGACTCCGGATTACGAGCAGTACTTC. This translates into CASFSPGTPDYEQYF.

The chain has TRBV15 and TRBJ1-1; TRBD1 might be the D (6 bases). Germline values: CDR1 LNHNV, CDR2 YYDKDF (reference sequence). V lost 0 bases and J 8 bases, leaving 10 bases between the germline ends. There are 13 residues in the CDR3. The DNA for the CDR3 is TGTGCCACCAGCAGAGATAGGGGGGCCGAAGCTTTCTTT. This codes for CATSRDRGAEAFF.

The J gene is TRBJ2-7, the V gene TRBV21-1; the D call of TRBD1 is as the table states it, not checked on the DNA. TRBV21-1 is flagged as a pseudogene. The CDR3 has 13 residues. The CDR3 sequence: CASRPTGPYEQYF. CDR3 coding DNA: TGTGCCAGCAGACCGACAGGCCCCTACGAGCAGTACTTC.

This sequence joins TRBV19 and TRBJ2-7; D ambiguous. Deletions cut 4 bases from V and 6 bases from J, with 22 bases between. This CDR3 is built from 16 residues. Germline values: CDR1 LNHDA, CDR2 SQIVND (reference sequence). DNA for the CDR3: TGTGCCAGTAGTAACCCCGGAGTTGTGCGTTCGGGCGAGCAGTACTTC. This codes for CASSNPGVVRSGEQYF.

V and J are TRBV3-1 (or the pseudogene TRBV3-2) and TRBJ2-1, with D hard to call. The germline V and J ends were trimmed by 0 bases and 9 bases, with 9 bases remaining between them. CDR1 is LGHDT, CDR2 YNNKEL, per germline (reference sequence). The CDR3 has 13 amino acids. CDR3 DNA sequence: TGTGCCAGCAGCCAAGAACCCATAGGTGAGCAGTTCTTC. It encodes CASSQEPIGEQFF.

The chain uses TRBV12-3 or TRBV12-4 and TRBJ1-2; D unclear. The CDR3 loop spans 13 amino acids. V was cut by 1 base and J by 0 bases, with 3 bases left in between. The CDR3 loop reads CASSLGPNYGYTF. The CDR3, as DNA: TGTGCCAGCAGTTTAGGACCTAACTATGGCTACACCTTC.

This clone has just a few counts. This chain connects TRBV4-1 to TRBJ2-3; D is perhaps TRBD2 (6 bases). This CDR3 comprises 17 residues. Germline values: CDR1 MGHRA, CDR2 YSYEKL. V dropped 1 base and J dropped 3 bases, with 17 bases sitting between them. CDR3 in amino acids: CASSQAGGALGTDTQYF. The CDR3 DNA sequence: TGCGCCAGCAGCCAAGCAGGAGGGGCGTTGGGTACAGATACGCAGTATTTT.

For this clone: Germline is not matched at one junction end, which may reflect a read error. The CDR3 spells CASSDSDSPFHF. CDR3 DNA: TGTGCCAGCAGTGACTCCGACTCCCCCTTCCACTTT. This rearrangement joins TRBV6-5 to TRBJ1-6; D is unresolved. Germline lookup yields CDR1 MNHEY and CDR2 SVGAGI. The CDR3 is 12 amino acids.

This chain links TRBV2 with TRBJ1-5; tentative D call: TRBD1 (5 bases). The CDR3 consists of 15 residues. Germline assignment: CDR1 SNHLY and CDR2 FYNNEI. Trimming took 3 bases from V and 6 from J, leaving 15 bases between them. This CDR3 is CASSDAGGVGQPQHF. The CDR3 DNA sequence: TGTGCCAGCAGTGATGCCGGGGGGGTAGGTCAGCCCCAGCATTTT.

The J gene is TRBJ2-5, the V gene TRBV7-7; D remains unclear. V lost 10 bases and J 2 bases, leaving 8 bases between the germline ends. The CDR3 length is 11 residues. Germline values: CDR1 SSHAT, CDR2 FNYEAQ (reference sequence). The CDR3 DNA is TGTGCCATCCTAAAACAAGAGACCCAGTACTTC. Translation gives CAILKQETQYF.

The chain has TRBV5-1 and TRBJ1-1; 10 positions match TRBD1. The CDR3 covers 16 residues. The junction had 2 bases not matched to a gene; V was cut back by 0 bases and J by 0 bases. CDR1 is SGHRS and CDR2 is YFSETQ in the germline V gene. CDR3 sequence: CASSLGTGGMNTEAFF. The DNA of the CDR3 is TGCGCCAGCAGCTTGGGGACAGGGGGGATGAACACTGAAGCTTTCTTT.

As DNA, the CDR3 is TGTGCCAGCTCAAAAGGCATAAGCTCCTACAATGAGCAGTTCTTC. It translates to CASSKGISSYNEQFF. The chain has TRBV18 and TRBJ2-1, with D uncertain. Per germline, CDR1 KGHSH and CDR2 LQKENI. Deletions cut 5 bases from V and 0 bases from J, with 11 bases between. This CDR3 comprises 15 residues.

The chain links TRBV3-1 (or the pseudogene TRBV3-2) to TRBJ2-1; 13 bases agree with TRBD2. The CDR3 spans 17 residues. Germline V gives CDR1 LGHDT, CDR2 YNNKEL (reference sequence). V shed 0 bases, J shed 9 bases, and the junction held 8 bases outside the gene matches. CDR3 sequence (DNA): TGTGCCAGCAGCCAAGAGCTCGGACTAGCGGGGGCTAGTGAGCAGTTCTTC. Translating gives CASSQELGLAGASEQFF.

J is TRBJ1-2 and V is TRBV12-5, with 8 bases matching TRBD1. The V gene's germline CDR1 is LGHNT and CDR2 FRNRAP. V was pared by 0 bases and J by 1 base, with 1 base of the junction left unmatched. The length of the CDR3 is 15 residues. CDR3 region: CASGLVRGLNYGYTF. The CDR3 DNA reads TGTGCTAGTGGTTTGGTCAGGGGGCTTAACTATGGCTACACCTTC.

The chain is built from TRBV2 and TRBJ2-1, with D perhaps assigned TRBD1 or TRBD2 (5 bases each). Trimming left V 7 bases short and J 2 bases short, with 21 bases between. This CDR3 has 17 amino acids. Germline CDR1 reads SNHLY; CDR2 reads FYNNEI. CDR3 nucleotide sequence: TGTGCCAGCAAGTTTGGGGGTGGGAGTCCGACCTACAATGAGCAGTTCTTC. Amino acid sequence: CASKFGGGSPTYNEQFF.

The chain links TRBV5-1 to TRBJ2-2; 7 bases agree with TRBD2. This CDR3 has 19 amino acids. V shed 3 bases and J 4 bases; nucleotides not matched to a gene: 18. Germline V CDR1 and CDR2: SGHRS, YFSETQ. The CDR3 DNA follows: TGCGCCAGCAGCTGGAATCACCTTCGGACTAGATCTAGCACCGGGGAGCTGTTTTTT. This encodes CASSWNHLRTRSSTGELFF.

V gene TRBV7-9 combines with J gene TRBJ1-1, with D possibly TRBD1 on 5 matching bases. Looked up from germline, CDR1 is SEHNR and CDR2 is FQNEAQ (reference sequence). The CDR3 consists of 17 residues. Trimming shortened V by 1 base and J by 8 bases, and 23 bases separated the two germline ends. The CDR3 bases are TGTGCCAGCAGCTTAGTGGGGGTAGGGCAGGGACTTGGCGAAGCTTTCTTT. It specifies CASSLVGVGQGLGEAFF.

The V and J genes are TRBV19 and TRBJ1-5; D not resolved. The germline gives CDR1 LNHDA, CDR2 SQIVND (reference sequence). V shed 1 base and J shed 0 bases, with 7 bases lying between them. The CDR3 contains 15 residues. CDR3 amino acids: CASSIGTASNQPQHF. The CDR3 nucleotides are TGTGCCAGTAGTATAGGGACGGCTAGCAATCAGCCCCAGCATTTT.

The chain couples TRBV6-5 to TRBJ1-2; 8 nucleotides align to TRBD1. The CDR3 is 15 amino acids. Germline V lookup: CDR1 MNHEY, CDR2 SVGAGI. V shed 1 base, J shed 7 bases, and the junction held 8 bases outside the gene matches. The CDR3 here is CASSYYGRGQGGYTF. The CDR3 nucleotides read TGTGCCAGCAGTTACTACGGCAGGGGGCAAGGTGGCTACACCTTC.

The chain has TRBV5-8 and TRBJ1-3, with D possibly matching TRBD1 (6 bases). This CDR3 contains 14 residues. Trimming left V 4 bases short and J 3 bases short, with 11 bases between. Germline CDR1 is SGHTS and CDR2 is YDEGEE. CDR3 nucleotides: TGTGCCAGCAGCCTCGGACAGCTTGGAAACACCATATATTTT. Its protein is CASSLGQLGNTIYF.

The CDR3 coding sequence is TGTGCCAGCAGCCAAGAACAGGGGCAGGGGGCCAACGTCCTGACTTTC. Translating it yields CASSQEQGQGANVLTF. This rearrangement joins TRBV4-2 to TRBJ2-6; 7 nucleotides match TRBD1. V was clipped by 0 bases and J by 4 bases; unmatched bases: 3. The CDR3 runs to 16 residues. The germline gives CDR1 LGHNA, CDR2 YNFKEQ.

V gene TRBV10-3 combines with J gene TRBJ2-1; 7 bases are shared with TRBD1. The CDR3 is 13 residues long. Germline trimming cut 9 bases from V and 8 bases from J; bases unmatched to any gene: 10. CDR1 ENHRY and CDR2 SYGVKD come from the germline V gene. CDR3 sequence reads: CAIGTAERDEQFF. The CDR3 coding sequence is TGTGCCATTGGGACAGCGGAACGGGATGAGCAGTTCTTC.

V gene TRBV5-8 combines with J gene TRBJ1-4; no clear D gene. Trimming stripped 0 bases from V and 7 bases from J, with 10 bases between. Per the germline V gene, CDR1 is SGHTS and CDR2 is YDEGEE. The CDR3 has 14 amino acids. CDR3 amino acids: CASSLVSRGEKLFF. The DNA for the CDR3 is TGTGCCAGCAGCTTGGTCTCGCGGGGTGAAAAACTGTTTTTT.

The chain links TRBV6-6 to TRBJ1-5; D ambiguous. Looked up from germline, CDR1 is MNHNY and CDR2 is SVGAGI (reference sequence). V was cut by 2 bases and J by 5 bases, with 10 bases left in between. The CDR3 consists of 14 residues. The chain's CDR3 is CASSYRRDDQPQHF. The CDR3, as DNA: TGTGCCAGCAGTTACCGACGGGATGATCAGCCCCAGCATTTT.

The chain joins TRBV6-5 to TRBJ2-2, with TRBD1 identical over 10 bases. The length of the CDR3 is 14 residues. CDR1 and CDR2 from the germline V gene are MNHEY and SVGAGI. Unmatched junction bases numbered 4, after V lost 8 bases and J lost 4 bases. CDR3: CASRRTGGTGELFF. CDR3 nucleotides: TGTGCCAGCCGAAGGACAGGGGGCACCGGGGAGCTGTTTTTT.

The chain uses TRBV5-1 and TRBJ2-2, with 9 positions matching TRBD2. The CDR3 contains 18 residues. The germline V gene has CDR1 SGHRS and CDR2 YFSETQ. Trimming took 0 bases from V and 0 from J; bases not matched to a gene: 6. CDR3 sequence reads: CASSLGGSGGPNTGELFF. CDR3 nucleotides: TGCGCCAGCAGCTTGGGCGGTAGCGGGGGTCCGAACACCGGGGAGCTGTTTTTT.

The rearrangement uses TRBV7-6 and TRBJ1-2; D is ambiguous. The germline V and J ends were trimmed by 1 base and 0 bases, with 9 bases remaining between them. Germline lookup yields CDR1 SGHVS and CDR2 FNYEAQ. The CDR3 has 15 amino acids. Here the CDR3 reads CASSLVHTTNYGYTF. In DNA, the CDR3 is TGTGCCAGCAGCTTAGTCCACACCACTAACTATGGCTACACCTTC.

This clone appeared once. The CDR3 nucleotides are TGTGCCAGCTCCCCCTTGGGACTAGCGGCGGGAGATACGCAGTATTTT. This codes for CASSPLGLAAGDTQYF. V is TRBV18 and J is TRBJ2-3; 11 nucleotides agree with TRBD2. Germline V gene lookup returns CDR1 KGHSH and CDR2 LQKENI. With 6 bases clipped from V and 5 bases from J, the junction kept 10 bases outside the gene matches. This CDR3 is built from 16 residues.